The rows below give T cell receptor beta chains drawn from one sample of a study of blood T cell repertoires in COVID-19. Measured with immunoSEQ multiplex PCR; TCRdb has only the in-frame clones, and not every one. The sample includes tens of thousands of clones, 85% of them seen just once. Specimen: peripheral blood. These receptors originate from a man aged 80 or over with acute or convalescent COVID-19. The CDR3 runs from the conserved cysteine through the conserved F or W. The D gene is left open where the match is weak. Rows give clone size only sometimes, using once, few, many, or a class for an expanded clone.

abundance	d_gene	v_gene	j_gene	CDR3aa	CDR3nt
once	TRBD1	TRBV27	TRBJ1-6	CASSFTGTGRPNSPLHF	TGTGCCAGCAGTTTTACAGGGACAGGGAGACCAAATTCACCCCTCCACTTT
.	TRBD1	TRBV7-9	TRBJ1-6	CASSLEGQGASLHF	TGTGCCAGCAGCCTTGAGGGACAGGGGGCTTCCCTCCACTTT
.	.	TRBV5-1	TRBJ1-4	CASSLGSLGGRNEKLFF	TGCGCCAGCAGCTTGGGGTCCCTGGGAGGACGGAATGAAAAACTGTTTTTT
.	.	TRBV5-6	TRBJ2-1	CASSNTGTAKFF	TGTGCCAGCAGCAATACCGGGACTGCAAAGTTCTTC
few	.	TRBV7-8	TRBJ2-7	CASSPRVPGEQYF	TGTGCCAGCAGCCCACGGGTTCCGGGGGAGCAGTACTTC
.	.	TRBV21-1	TRBJ2-7	CASSSRGLAGEQYF	TGTGCCAGCAGCTCCCGGGGACTAGCGGGCGAGCAGTACTTC
.	TRBD1	TRBV5-1	TRBJ2-7	CASSLGTGISYEQYF	TGCGCCAGCAGCTTAGGGACAGGCATCTCCTACGAGCAGTACTTC
.	TRBD1	TRBV20-1	TRBJ2-7	CSASRGQGSHEQYF	TGCAGTGCTAGTAGAGGACAGGGAAGCCACGAGCAGTACTTC
.	TRBD2	TRBV18	TRBJ2-7	CASSSSGRSHEQYF	TGTGCCAGCTCATCTAGCGGGAGATCCCACGAGCAGTACTTC
.	.	TRBV6-1	TRBJ2-1	CASSEAPLREQFF	TGTGCCAGCAGTGAAGCTCCCTTACGGGAGCAGTTCTTC
.	TRBD1	TRBV27	TRBJ1-1	CASRKQGAVTEAFF	TGTGCCAGCCGCAAGCAGGGGGCCGTCACTGAAGCTTTCTTT
few	.	TRBV7-2	TRBJ1-5	CASSLFSGPQPQHF	TGTGCCAGCAGCCTCTTTTCGGGTCCTCAGCCCCAGCATTTT
.	.	TRBV3-1/TRBV3-2	TRBJ2-7	CASRQTYEQYF	TGTGCCAGCAGGCAGACCTACGAGCAGTACTTC
.	TRBD1	TRBV6-6	TRBJ2-3	CASSYGGTGNTDTQYF	TGTGCCAGCAGTTACGGAGGGACAGGGAACACAGATACGCAGTATTTT
once	TRBD2	TRBV3-1/TRBV3-2	TRBJ2-1	CASSGLAGVNGNEQFF	TGTGCCAGCAGTGGACTAGCGGGAGTGAATGGCAATGAGCAGTTCTTC
.	.	TRBV7-7	TRBJ2-3	CASSLVLTDTQYF	TGTGCTAGCAGCTTAGTCCTCACAGATACGCAGTATTTT
.	.	TRBV3-1/TRBV3-2	TRBJ1-5	CASSQDRGSNQPQHF	TGTGCCAGCAGCCAAGATAGGGGGAGCAATCAGCCCCAGCATTTT
once	.	TRBV9	TRBJ2-7	CASGGGSTTYEQYF	TGTGCCAGCGGCGGAGGTAGCACCACCTACGAGCAGTACTTC
.	TRBD2	TRBV5-1	TRBJ2-5	CASSQLAGEETQYF	TGCGCCAGCAGCCAACTAGCGGGAGAAGAGACCCAGTACTTC
.	.	TRBV5-1	TRBJ1-1	CASSLPASPNTEAFF	TGCGCCAGCAGCTTGCCTGCGAGTCCGAACACTGAAGCTTTCTTT
.	.	TRBV27	TRBJ2-7	CASSFRTDLSYEQYF	TGTGCCAGCAGTTTTCGGACAGACCTCTCCTACGAGCAGTACTTC
.	.	TRBV25-1	TRBJ1-2	CASSEYSGYTF	TGTGCCAGCAGTGAATACAGTGGCTACACCTTC
.	TRBD1	TRBV6-5	TRBJ2-7	CASSGTGGNYEQYF	TGTGCCAGCAGCGGGACAGGGGGGAACTACGAGCAGTACTTC
.	TRBD1	TRBV28	TRBJ1-2	CASRTGGYGYTF	TGTGCCAGTAGGACAGGGGGCTATGGCTACACCTTC
.	.	TRBV27	TRBJ2-7	CASSLGGARYEQYF	TGTGCCAGCAGTTTAGGGGGGGCGCGCTACGAGCAGTACTTC
.	TRBD1	TRBV7-9	TRBJ2-7	CASSLGPGQGAYEQYF	TGTGCCAGCAGCTTAGGTCCGGGACAGGGGGCCTACGAGCAGTACTTC
.	.	TRBV29-1	TRBJ2-5	CSVGPAPGGTSQETQYF	TGCAGCGTTGGCCCGGCGCCCGGGGGTACTAGCCAAGAGACCCAGTACTTC
.	.	TRBV6-6	TRBJ1-6	CASSPPRGRGSYNSPLHF	TGTGCCAGCAGTCCCCCGCGGGGGAGGGGTTCCTATAATTCACCCCTCCACTTT
.	TRBD2	TRBV6-5	TRBJ2-7	CASSYSGTRFSYEQYF	TGTGCCAGCAGTTACTCGGGGACTAGATTTTCCTACGAGCAGTACTTC
.	TRBD1	TRBV6-5	TRBJ2-7	CASSRTGGDHEQYF	TGTGCCAGCAGTAGAACAGGGGGCGATCACGAGCAGTACTTC
.	.	TRBV7-9	TRBJ1-1	CASSLELLNTEAFF	TGTGCCAGCAGCTTAGAATTGCTAAACACTGAAGCTTTCTTT
.	.	TRBV24-1	TRBJ2-5	CATSEYETQYF	TGTGCCACCAGTGAATATGAGACCCAGTACTTC
.	.	TRBV15	TRBJ2-3	CATHGAPANTDTQYF	TGTGCCACCCACGGCGCCCCAGCGAACACAGATACGCAGTATTTT
.	TRBD2	TRBV9	TRBJ2-7	CASSAGLAGEVEQYF	TGTGCCAGCAGCGCCGGACTAGCGGGAGAGGTCGAGCAGTACTTC
.	.	TRBV2	TRBJ1-1	CASSEGGQISFF	TGTGCCAGCAGTGAAGGGGGACAAATCAGCTTCTTT
.	TRBD2	TRBV6-5	TRBJ2-3	CASYPIKRDGDTQYF	TGTGCCAGCTACCCAATTAAGCGGGACGGGGATACGCAGTATTTT
.	TRBD1	TRBV6-6	TRBJ1-1	CASRGTGNTEAFF	TGTGCCAGCAGGGGGACAGGGAACACTGAAGCTTTCTTT
.	TRBD1	TRBV4-1	TRBJ1-6	CASSHLTTGTGVSPLHF	TGCGCCAGCAGCCACCTAACCACCGGGACAGGGGTTTCACCCCTCCACTTT
.	.	TRBV28	TRBJ2-5	CASSSHSPRTQYF	TGTGCCAGCAGTTCGCACAGCCCGCGGACCCAGTACTTC
.	TRBD1	TRBV11-3	TRBJ2-2	CASSWSRDRGPTGELFF	TGTGCCAGCAGCTGGAGCCGGGACAGGGGGCCCACCGGGGAGCTGTTTTTT
.	TRBD1	TRBV30	TRBJ1-6	CAWSLTGGVDSPLHF	TGTGCCTGGAGTTTAACAGGGGGCGTAGATTCACCCCTCCACTTT
.	.	TRBV18	TRBJ2-5	CASSPGVETQYF	TGTGCCAGCTCACCCGGGGTGGAGACCCAGTACTTC
.	.	TRBV9	TRBJ1-3	CASSVLDSPGINTIYF	TGTGCCAGCAGCGTATTAGATAGTCCGGGGATAAACACCATATATTTT
.	.	TRBV5-5	TRBJ2-3	CASSSERLVAGSSSTDTQYF	TGTGCCAGCAGCTCAGAGCGACTAGTCGCCGGATCTTCTAGCACAGATACGCAGTATTTT
.	.	TRBV11-3	TRBJ2-5	CASSLSGLQETQYF	TGTGCCAGCAGCTTAAGCGGGTTACAAGAGACCCAGTACTTC
.	TRBD1	TRBV19	TRBJ1-1	CASSEPTGQAPEAFF	TGTGCCAGTAGCGAACCAACGGGACAGGCCCCAGAAGCTTTCTTT
few	TRBD1	TRBV5-1	TRBJ2-7	CASSTGTGQGPLEQYF	TGCGCCAGCAGCACCGGGACAGGCCAGGGCCCCCTCGAGCAGTACTTC
.	.	TRBV11-2	TRBJ2-1	CASSQSLPGNEQFF	TGTGCCAGCAGCCAGTCTCTTCCGGGCAATGAGCAGTTCTTC
once	.	TRBV30	TRBJ2-1	CAWSNGARQPKFF	TGTGCCTGGAGTAATGGTGCGAGGCAGCCGAAGTTCTTC
once	TRBD1	TRBV3-1/TRBV3-2	TRBJ1-3	CASSGTAGNTIYF	TGTGCCAGCAGCGGGACAGCCGGAAACACCATATATTTT
.	.	TRBV7-2	TRBJ2-2	CASSLYGSGELFF	TGTGCCAGCAGCTTATACGGGAGCGGGGAGCTGTTTTTT
.	TRBD2	TRBV12-3/TRBV12-4	TRBJ2-5	CASSPGTKETQYF	TGTGCCAGCAGCCCAGGGACTAAGGAGACCCAGTACTTC
.	TRBD2	TRBV6-6	TRBJ2-7	CASSYSRTSVSYEQYF	TGTGCCAGCAGTTACAGCAGGACTAGCGTATCCTACGAGCAGTACTTC
.	TRBD1	TRBV29-1	TRBJ1-4	CSVVTGSNEKLFF	TGCAGCGTCGTGACAGGGAGTAATGAAAAACTGTTTTTT
.	.	TRBV10-3	TRBJ1-5	CAISVGERNQPQHF	TGTGCCATCAGTGTTGGGGAGAGAAATCAGCCCCAGCATTTT
.	TRBD2	TRBV9	TRBJ2-1	CASSTTTSVYSYNEQFF	TGTGCCAGCAGCACAACGACTAGCGTCTACTCCTACAATGAGCAGTTCTTC